The 4 T cell receptor beta chains given below trace back to one sample, sequenced in a study of shared clonotypes between healthy human individuals. Clones were sequenced by immunoSEQ multiplex PCR, and TCRdb holds only the in-frame ones, with some missing. Of 1,100,000 or so clones listed, 75% to 85% are singletons. Sequenced sample: memory CD4+ T cells from PBMCs. The subset was: CD45RA-negative fraction. Source of these receptors: a man younger than 35 in good health. Some clones in this sample may be carry-over from other donors' samples.

V and J are TRBV7-9 and TRBJ2-3, with 11 bases that match TRBD2. The CDR3 has 16 amino acids. The V gene's germline CDR1 is SEHNR and CDR2 FQNEAQ (reference sequence). V was pared by 5 bases and J by 4 bases, with 8 bases of the junction left unmatched. This CDR3 reads CASSGTGTSGADTQYF. The DNA of the CDR3 is TGTGCCAGCAGCGGCACCGGGACTAGCGGTGCAGATACGCAGTATTTT.

The rearrangement joins TRBV6-1 to TRBJ1-2, with a possible D match to TRBD1 (5 bases). With 3 bases removed from V and 8 bases from J, the gap between germline ends came to 25 bases. CDR1 is MNHNS and CDR2 is SASEGT in the germline V gene. The CDR3 has 17 amino acids. CDR3 sequence: CASSDWGTSTGAVGYTF. The CDR3 DNA reads TGTGCCAGCAGTGATTGGGGCACATCCACGGGCGCGGTCGGCTACACCTTC.

Concerning this clone itself: At the DNA level, this CDR3 is encoded by other sequences in the same sample as well. The V gene is TRBV5-1, the J gene TRBJ2-7, with D perhaps matching TRBD2 (5 bases). The CDR3 is made up of 13 amino acids. The V gene's germline CDR1 is SGHRS and CDR2 YFSETQ. The V end was cut by 3 bases, the J end by 0 bases, with 7 bases between. The CDR3 here is CASSWTGSYEQYF. The CDR3 bases are TGCGCCAGCAGCTGGACTGGCTCCTACGAGCAGTACTTC.

The chain employs TRBV6-4 and TRBJ2-7; D could derive from TRBD1 or TRBD2 (6 bases each). The CDR3 contains 15 residues. V lost 2 bases and J 3 bases, leaving 14 bases between the germline ends. Per the germline V gene, CDR1 is MRHNA and CDR2 is SNTAGT. The chain's CDR3 is CASSDGFKGGYEQYF. The CDR3 DNA is TGTGCCAGCAGTGACGGTTTTAAGGGGGGCTACGAGCAGTACTTC.